The next 17 T cell receptor beta chains were all read from a single sample in a study of OX40 agonist ivuxolimab in advanced cancers. The library relied on the immunoSEQ multiplex PCR assay. TCRdb carries this immuneACCESS record with in-frame sequences only. Its versions omit some clonotypes, under half of them owing to an unresolved V gene in the studies checked, with the rest unexplained. A total of about 100,000 clones appear in this sample, approximately 91% of them only once. The leading ten clones occupy approximately 0.15% of the sample. Sequenced here: CD4+ or CD8+ T cells sorted from blood, sampled in a trial of the OX40 agonist ivuxolimab. The receptors here all came from an adult with an advanced solid tumor such as melanoma, head and neck, liver or kidney cancer.

This clone was seen once. The J gene is TRBJ1-5, the V gene TRBV30; D ambiguous. V was pared by 2 bases and J by 2 bases, with 7 bases between. Germline assignment: CDR1 GTSNPN and CDR2 SVGIG (reference sequence). This CDR3 is 13 amino acids long. CDR3 residues: CAWSSNRNQPQHF. DNA of the CDR3: TGTGCCTGGAGTTCCAACCGCAATCAGCCCCAGCATTTT.

This clone was detected only once. The chain joins TRBV28 to TRBJ1-2; a possible D gene is TRBD1 (5 bases). Trimming took off 6 bases at V and 2 bases at J, with 13 bases between the two ends. The CDR3 loop spans 14 amino acids. Germline V lookup: CDR1 MDHEN, CDR2 SYDVKM. The CDR3: CASSPWRGNYGYTF. In DNA, the CDR3 is TGTGCCAGCAGCCCCTGGCGGGGCAACTATGGCTACACCTTC.

This chain joins TRBV25-1 and TRBJ2-4; D perhaps matches TRBD1 (6 bases). This CDR3 is built from 14 residues. The germline V and J ends were trimmed by 1 base and 7 bases, with 11 bases remaining between them. Germline loops: CDR1 MGHDK, CDR2 SYGVNS. CDR3 DNA sequence: TGTGCCAGCAGTGAATCCCGCAGGGGCAACATTCAGTACTTC. Translated: CASSESRRGNIQYF.

The chain employs TRBV5-1 and TRBJ2-3, with no clear D. Germline CDR1 SGHRS, CDR2 YFSETQ. The CDR3 length is 14 residues. V lost 0 bases, J lost 2 bases, and 7 bases lay in between. The CDR3 bases are TGCGCCAGCAGCTTGGTGCTAGTCACAGATACGCAGTATTTT. Translated: CASSLVLVTDTQYF.

The chain couples TRBV30 to TRBJ2-4; 9 bases map to TRBD1. V shed 3 bases and J 5 bases; nucleotides not matched to a gene: 5. This CDR3 has 14 amino acids. CDR1 is GTSNPN and CDR2 is SVGIG in the germline V gene (reference sequence). The CDR3 region has the DNA TGTGCCTGGAGCGGGACAGGGAGGGAAAACATTCAGTACTTC. Translation: CAWSGTGRENIQYF.

The V call is TRBV10-3, the J call TRBJ1-4, with TRBD1 as a possible D gene (6 bases). CDR3 length: 14 residues. The germline V gene encodes CDR1 ENHRY and CDR2 SYGVKD. V dropped 6 bases and J dropped 0 bases, with 8 bases sitting between them. The CDR3: CAIRDSATNEKLFF. The CDR3 nucleotides are TGTGCCATCAGGGACAGCGCAACTAATGAAAAACTGTTTTTT.

This chain joins TRBV4-1 and TRBJ1-4, with 7 bases aligning to TRBD1. The length of the CDR3 is 16 residues. Germline loops: CDR1 MGHRA, CDR2 YSYEKL. The ends lost 4 bases at V and 8 bases at J; junction bases unmatched: 13. The chain's CDR3 is CASSLLPTGPGEKLFF. CDR3 DNA: TGCGCCAGCAGCCTCCTACCGACAGGGCCCGGAGAAAAACTGTTTTTT.

The chain employs TRBV6-1 and TRBJ1-4; no clear D gene. V was cut by 2 bases and J by 8 bases, with 15 bases left in between. The CDR3 runs to 15 residues. The germline V gene has CDR1 MNHNS and CDR2 SASEGT. The CDR3 bases are TGTGCCAGCAGTGAAATGGGCCCAACGAGCGAAAAACTGTTTTTT. Its protein product is CASSEMGPTSEKLFF.

V gene TRBV27 combines with J gene TRBJ2-6; D might be TRBD2 (6 bases). Trimming pared 6 bases from V and 0 bases from J, leaving 12 bases between. Germline V gene lookup returns CDR1 MNHEY and CDR2 SMNVEV (reference sequence). The CDR3 covers 16 residues. Here the CDR3 reads CASRVQAGSGANVLTF. The CDR3 DNA reads as TGTGCCAGCAGAGTACAAGCGGGCTCTGGGGCCAACGTCCTGACTTTC.

The chain is built from TRBV2 and TRBJ1-5, with no clear D. V gave up 5 bases and J gave up 7 bases, with 12 bases separating them. Germline V gene lookup returns CDR1 SNHLY and CDR2 FYNNEI. The CDR3 contains 13 residues. The CDR3 reads CASSPQVRQPQHF. The CDR3 region has the DNA TGTGCCAGCAGTCCCCAAGTTCGCCAGCCCCAGCATTTT.

The V and J genes are TRBV7-8 and TRBJ1-5, with D possibly matching TRBD1 (6 bases). This CDR3 spans 18 amino acids. CDR1 and CDR2 from the germline V gene are SGHVS and FQNEAQ. With 5 bases removed from V and 0 bases from J, the gap between germline ends came to 20 bases. As DNA, the CDR3 is TGTGCCAGCAGCACAGGGTCCGGGGCGACTAATAGCAATCAGCCCCAGCATTTT. Protein sequence: CASSTGSGATNSNQPQHF.

V and J are TRBV6-5 and TRBJ1-1, with 10 bases lining up with TRBD1. Per germline, CDR1 MNHEY and CDR2 SVGAGI. V gave up 2 bases and J gave up 13 bases; unmatched junction bases: 10. This CDR3 spans 14 amino acids. The CDR3 DNA reads TGTGCCAGCAGTTACGGGGACAGGGGAGGGAATGTTTTCTTT. Residues: CASSYGDRGGNVFF.

The J gene is TRBJ1-6, the V gene TRBV5-6, with D perhaps matching TRBD1 (6 bases). Germline V gene sequence: CDR1 SGHDT, CDR2 YYEEEE. The CDR3 is 14 residues long. V dropped 4 bases and J dropped 7 bases, with 12 bases sitting between them. CDR3 region: CASSHRTVNSPLHF. The CDR3 bases are TGTGCCAGCAGCCACAGGACAGTCAATTCACCCCTCCACTTT.

The chain recombines TRBV27 with TRBJ1-5, with TRBD1 as a possible D gene (5 bases). The CDR3 covers 15 residues. Germline CDR1 and CDR2: MNHEY and SMNVEV (reference sequence). V was cut by 3 bases and J by 5 bases, with 14 bases left in between. For the CDR3, the DNA is TGTGCCAGCAGTTTCTCGGGACCTACTCATCAGCCCCAGCATTTT. This codes for CASSFSGPTHQPQHF.

V usage is TRBV11-2 and J usage is TRBJ1-4; D is unresolved. Germline-derived CDR1 and CDR2 are SGHAT and FQNNGV. The CDR3 has 11 amino acids. Trimming took 4 bases from V and 14 from J, leaving 11 bases between them. The CDR3, as DNA: TGTGCCAGCAGCTCCGGGTCCTTGCTGTTTTTT. It is translated as CASSSGSLLFF.

This clone was observed once. The chain links TRBV5-1 to TRBJ2-2, with a possible D match to TRBD2 (6 bases). CDR1 SGHRS and CDR2 YFSETQ come from the germline V gene. The CDR3 is made up of 15 amino acids. V shed 2 bases and J shed 4 bases, with 12 bases lying between them. The DNA of the CDR3 is TGCGCCAGCAGCTTCGAGGGGCGGGGCACCGGGGAGCTGTTTTTT. Amino acids: CASSFEGRGTGELFF.

The V gene is TRBV11-2, the J gene TRBJ1-1; TRBD1 matches at 7 bases. The CDR3 length is 15 residues. Trimming at V came to 0 bases and at J to 0 bases, leaving 1 base not matched to a gene. Per the germline V gene, CDR1 is SGHAT and CDR2 is FQNNGV. CDR3 bases: TGTGCCAGCAGCTTAGAAGACAGGGTGAACACTGAAGCTTTCTTT. It specifies CASSLEDRVNTEAFF.